What follows are 19 T cell receptor beta chains derived from one specimen sequenced in a study of graft-versus-host responses after intestinal transplantation listed by TCRdb under 2021. These TCRs are of unknown antigen specificity. Receptors were amplified or captured by the immunoSEQ multiplex PCR assay. The table was pulled from immuneACCESS by TCRdb, which kept in-frame rearrangements only. Such tables lose some clones; where checked, under half of the loss comes from unresolved V genes, and the rest has no known cause. The sample table contains tens of thousands of clones; only one count was recorded for roughly 87% of them. Around 8.6% of the sample comes from the top ten. The time point label here, explained by the study, means: cells obtained before transplantation from donor or recipient. The sequencing used unstimulated CD8+ T cells sorted from spleen or lymph node cells, collected before transplant. These receptors were collected from a human donor who was the organ donor for an intestinal transplant.

This clone was counted only a few times. J is TRBJ1-2 and V is TRBV6-5, with D unclear. This CDR3 spans 16 amino acids. CDR1 and CDR2 (germline): MNHEY, SVGAGI. Trimming took 0 bases from V and 3 from J, leaving 14 bases between them. The CDR3: CASSYSNKDRYYGYTF. The CDR3 DNA follows: TGTGCCAGCAGTTACTCGAACAAGGATCGATACTATGGCTACACCTTC.

Points on this clone: Within the sample, other DNA sequences also encode this same CDR3. J is TRBJ2-7 and V is TRBV7-9; D ambiguous. This CDR3 comprises 11 residues. Germline loops: CDR1 SEHNR, CDR2 FQNEAQ (reference sequence). V lost 4 bases, J lost 2 bases, and 3 bases lay in between. The CDR3 region has the DNA TGTGCCAGCAGCTCTGCCTACGAGCAGTACTTC. Its translation: CASSSAYEQYF.

The genes are TRBV4-1 and TRBJ1-2; 8 bases are a match to TRBD1. The CDR3 extends over 15 amino acids. Germline V gene data show CDR1 as MGHRA and CDR2 as YSYEKL. The J segment lost 5 bases and the V segment lost 4 bases, leaving 9 bases of the junction unmatched. CDR3 in amino acids: CASSPTDTGGYGYTF. The CDR3 nucleotides are TGCGCCAGCAGCCCTACAGACACAGGGGGATATGGCTACACCTTC.

J is TRBJ2-6 and V is TRBV7-8, with 8 nucleotides matching TRBD1. The CDR3 is made up of 18 amino acids. V lost 2 bases, J lost 0 bases, and 6 bases stayed unmatched. Germline V gene lookup returns CDR1 SGHVS and CDR2 FQNEAQ. Written as DNA, the CDR3 is TGTGCCAGCAGCTTATCCCGGGACAGGAGCTCTGGGGCCAACGTCCTGACTTTC. It is translated as CASSLSRDRSSGANVLTF.

This chain uses TRBV2 with TRBJ1-1, with 10 bases lining up with TRBD1. Germline lookup yields CDR1 SNHLY and CDR2 FYNNEI. The CDR3 runs 13 residues. Losses at the gene ends were 9 bases for V and 5 bases for J; bases not matched to a gene: 6. As DNA, the CDR3 is TGTGCCAGAAACGACAGGGGGCTTACTGAAGCTTTCTTT. This codes for CARNDRGLTEAFF.

In this sample, this clone turned up a few times. The V and J genes are TRBV4-2 and TRBJ2-4, with 10 bases aligning to TRBD1. After removal of 5 bases from V and 9 bases from J, the junction contained 13 bases not matched to a gene. The CDR3 consists of 16 residues. The germline V gene has CDR1 LGHNA and CDR2 YNFKEQ. DNA for the CDR3: TGTGCCAGCAGCTTAATTCCGGGACAGGGGAATGGCATTCAGTACTTC. Amino acids: CASSLIPGQGNGIQYF.

Turning to this clone: Sequence at one end of the junction differs from germline and may be a read error. The chain links TRBV29-1 to TRBJ1-1; 12 nucleotides align to TRBD1. Germline-derived CDR1 and CDR2 are SQVTM and ANQGSEA. The CDR3 contains 15 residues. The DNA for the CDR3 is TGCAGGGTTGATGGGACAGGGGGCGATTTCACTGAAGCTTTCTTT. It codes for CRVDGTGGDFTEAFF. The full variable domain, with the rest looked up from reference TRBV29-1 and TRBJ1-1, is SAVISQKPSRDICQRGTSLTIQCQVDSQVTMMFWYRQQPGQSLTLIATANQGSEATYESGFVIDKFPISRPNLTFSTLTVSNMSPEDSSIYLCRVDGTGGDFTEAFFGQGTRLTVV.

The chain links TRBV6-1 to TRBJ2-5, with 9 bases fitting TRBD1. Germline CDR1 and CDR2: MNHNS and SASEGT. The length of the CDR3 is 15 residues. The trim removed 4 bases at V and 1 base at J, leaving 4 bases unmatched. The DNA for the CDR3 is TGTGCCAGCAGTGGGGCGACAGGGGGCCAAGAGACCCAGTACTTC. The encoded protein is CASSGATGGQETQYF.

This rearrangement joins TRBV6-7 to TRBJ1-1, with D possibly TRBD1 on 6 matching bases. TRBV6-7 has ORF status, its function being uncertain. The V end lost 0 bases, the J end lost 5 bases, and 19 bases lay between the germline ends. The CDR3 consists of 17 residues. CDR3 nucleotides: TGTGCCAGCAGTTACTCCGGGGGCGGGGCCGGGAAGACTGAAGCTTTCTTT. Its protein product is CASSYSGGGAGKTEAFF.

V and J are TRBV6-1 and TRBJ2-5, with 15 nucleotides matching TRBD2. V shed 5 bases, J shed 4 bases, and the junction held 2 bases outside the gene matches. Germline V gene sequence: CDR1 MNHNS, CDR2 SASEGT. This CDR3 comprises 15 residues. CDR3 DNA: TGTGCCAGCAGTTGGGGACTAGCGGGGGGAGAGACCCAGTACTTC. It specifies CASSWGLAGGETQYF.

The chain uses TRBV6-5 and TRBJ2-2; 8 bases line up with TRBD1. Germline-derived CDR1 and CDR2 are MNHEY and SVGAGI. The CDR3 runs 14 residues. V lost 6 bases and J lost 6; bases outside the gene matches: 6. DNA for the CDR3: TGTGCCAGCAGCCCACAGGGGGTGTCCGGGGAGCTGTTTTTT. It yields the protein CASSPQGVSGELFF.

The V call is TRBV7-9, the J call TRBJ2-7, with 8 bases identical to TRBD1. From germline, CDR1 is SEHNR and CDR2 FQNEAQ (reference sequence). CDR3 size: 16 residues. V shed 5 bases, J shed 2 bases, and the junction held 11 bases outside the gene matches. CDR3 amino acids: CASSPTRTGLPYEQYF. CDR3 DNA: TGTGCCAGCAGCCCAACGCGGACAGGGCTCCCCTACGAGCAGTACTTC.

A remark on this clone: At one of its ends the junction is not consistent with the germline gene, which may arise from a read error. The rearrangement joins TRBV7-2 to TRBJ2-7; D could derive from TRBD1 or TRBD2 (5 bases each). The length of the CDR3 is 14 residues. Germline-derived CDR1 and CDR2 are SGHTA and FQGNSA. CDR3 region: CASSLADSTYEQYF. The CDR3 DNA is TGTGCCAGCAGCCTAGCCGACAGTACCTACGAGCAGTACTTC.

The rearrangement uses TRBV5-1 and TRBJ1-3; TRBD1 matches 7 bases. Unmatched junction bases numbered 2, after V lost 3 bases and J lost 2 bases. Germline V lookup: CDR1 SGHRS, CDR2 YFSETQ. CDR3 size: 14 residues. CDR3 in amino acids: CASSSDRPGNTIYF. The CDR3 bases are TGCGCCAGCAGCTCGGACAGGCCTGGAAACACCATATATTTT.

The chain couples TRBV29-1 to TRBJ1-5; TRBD1 is a possible D gene (5 bases). CDR1 and CDR2 (germline): SQVTM, ANQGSEA. This CDR3 spans 14 amino acids. V was pared by 6 bases and J by 0 bases, with 12 bases between. The CDR3 reads CSVHTGGSNQPQHF. The CDR3 DNA reads as TGCAGCGTCCACACCGGGGGTAGCAATCAGCCCCAGCATTTT.

This chain links TRBV9 with TRBJ2-2, with a tentative D call TRBD2 (6 bases). The CDR3 has 16 amino acids. The V gene lost 3 bases and the J gene lost 5 bases, with 17 bases spanning the gap. The germline gives CDR1 SGDLS, CDR2 YYNGEE. The CDR3 spells CASSASAGPRTGELFF. The CDR3 nucleotides read TGTGCCAGCAGCGCCTCTGCGGGGCCGAGAACCGGGGAGCTGTTTTTT.

In its sample, this clone was seen a few times. This chain uses TRBV6-1 with TRBJ2-7; the match to TRBD1 covers 9 bases. V dropped 8 bases and J dropped 5; count of bases not matched to a gene: 10. CDR3 length: 14 amino acids. Germline V gene data show CDR1 as MNHNS and CDR2 as SASEGT. CDR3 in amino acids: CASGGTGTADEQYF. The CDR3 DNA reads TGTGCCAGCGGGGGGACAGGGACGGCAGACGAGCAGTACTTC.

The DNA for the CDR3 is TGTGCCAGCAGCCTAGTTCGGTGGGATACGCAGTATTTT. This sequence encodes CASSLVRWDTQYF. The V call is TRBV7-2, the J call TRBJ2-3; D unresolved. In germline, CDR1 is SGHTA, CDR2 FQGNSA. Trimming removed 5 bases at V and 6 bases at J, with 12 bases between. The CDR3 has 13 residues. Based on the CDR3 plus reference TRBV7-2 and TRBJ2-3, the full variable domain is GAGVSQSPSNKVTEKGKDVELRCDPISGHTALYWYRQSLGQGLEFLIYFQGNSAPDKSGLPSDRFSAERTGGSVSTLTIQRTQQEDSAVYLCASSLVRWDTQYFGPGTRLTVL.

The J gene is TRBJ2-3, the V gene TRBV4-1, with D tentatively TRBD1 (6 bases). Trimming took 1 base from V and 1 from J, leaving 9 bases between them. Germline values: CDR1 MGHRA, CDR2 YSYEKL. The CDR3 covers 15 residues. CDR3 sequence: CASSQGGGRTDTQYF. DNA of the CDR3: TGCGCCAGCAGCCAAGGAGGGGGACGCACAGATACGCAGTATTTT.